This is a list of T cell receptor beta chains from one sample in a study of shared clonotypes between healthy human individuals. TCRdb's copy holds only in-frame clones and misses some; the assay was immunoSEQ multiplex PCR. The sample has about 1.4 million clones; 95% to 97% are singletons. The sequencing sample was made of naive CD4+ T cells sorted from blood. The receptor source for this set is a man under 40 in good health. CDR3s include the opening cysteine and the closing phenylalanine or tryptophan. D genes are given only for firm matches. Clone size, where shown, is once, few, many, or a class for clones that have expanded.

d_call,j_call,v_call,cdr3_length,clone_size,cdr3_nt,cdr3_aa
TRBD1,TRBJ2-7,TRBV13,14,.,TGTGCCAGCAGCAGGACAGGGGTCCTATACGAGCAGTACTTC,CASSRTGVLYEQYF
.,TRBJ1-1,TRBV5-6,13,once,TGTGCCAGCAGCTTGGTCGGGATGTTCGGGGCTTTCTTT,CASSLVGMFGAFF
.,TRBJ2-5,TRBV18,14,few,TGTGCCAGCTCACCAATACGAGGAAGGGAGACCCAGTACTTC,CASSPIRGRETQYF
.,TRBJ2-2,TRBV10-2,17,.,TGCGCCAGCAGTGAGGTTGCTGCGGTCGCGAACACCGGGGAGCTGTTTTTT,CASSEVAAVANTGELFF
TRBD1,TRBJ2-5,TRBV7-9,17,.,TGTGCCAGCAGCTCCCTACGAACAGGGGGCCTGGAAGAGACCCAGTACTTC,CASSSLRTGGLEETQYF
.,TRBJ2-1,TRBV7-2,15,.,TGTGCCAGCAGCCCACCAGGGGGGCAGTACGCTGAGCAGTTCTTC,CASSPPGGQYAEQFF
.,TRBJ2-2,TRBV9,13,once,TGTGCCAGCCATTCCGAGAACACCGGGGAGCTGTTTTTT,CASHSENTGELFF
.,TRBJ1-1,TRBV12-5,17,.,TGTGCTAGTGGTTTGTCTCCTGGGGGGCGGAAGGTCCCTGAAGCTTTCTTT,CASGLSPGGRKVPEAFF
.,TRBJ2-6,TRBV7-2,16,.,TGTGCCAGCAGCAGCCGCTCTACTACGGGGGCCAACGTCCTGACTTTC,CASSSRSTTGANVLTF
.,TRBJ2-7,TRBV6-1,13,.,TGTGCCAGCCAGGGGAGGGTCTACTACGAGCAGTACTTC,CASQGRVYYEQYF
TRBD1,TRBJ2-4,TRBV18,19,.,TGTGCCAGCTCACCCAGGGATCTGACAGGGCTACTAGCCAAAAACATTCAGTACTTC,CASSPRDLTGLLAKNIQYF
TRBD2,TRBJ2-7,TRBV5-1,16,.,TGCGCCAGCAGCTTGGAGTTAGCGGGAGTATCCTACGAGCAGTACTTC,CASSLELAGVSYEQYF
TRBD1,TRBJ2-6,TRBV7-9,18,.,TGTGCCAGCAGCTTAAAAGGGGGACAGCTTATCGGGGCCAACGTCCTGACTTTC,CASSLKGGQLIGANVLTF
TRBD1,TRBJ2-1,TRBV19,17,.,TGTGCCAGTAGTAGCATCTCAACAGGGGGCAACTACAATGAGCAGTTCTTC,CASSSISTGGNYNEQFF
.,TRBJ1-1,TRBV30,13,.,TGTGCCTGGAGTGTAGGTCACAACACTGAAGCTTTCTTT,CAWSVGHNTEAFF
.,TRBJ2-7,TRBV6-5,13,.,TGTGCCAGCAGTTACGTCCGGACCTACGAGCAGTACTTC,CASSYVRTYEQYF
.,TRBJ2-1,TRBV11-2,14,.,TGTGCCAGCAGCCTCAGGAGCCGGAACAATGAGCAGTTCTTC,CASSLRSRNNEQFF